Below are 4 T cell receptor beta chains sequenced from a single sample in a study of cytomegalovirus exposure and HLA in healthy donors. Sequenced by immunoSEQ multiplex PCR; TCRdb stores in-frame clones only, minus some. The table has some 120,000 clones, about 87% seen once; the top ten hold 1.5% to 2%. The sample taken for sequencing was PBMCs. Every receptor here comes from a woman younger than 30 in good health and CMV-seronegative.

The chain recombines TRBV6-5 with TRBJ2-2; 11 nucleotides line up with TRBD1. Germline CDR1 reads MNHEY; CDR2 reads SVGAGI. CDR3 size: 15 residues. V shed 6 bases, J shed 5 bases, and the junction held 5 bases outside the gene matches. CDR3 sequence (DNA): TGTGCCAGCAGCCCGGACAGGGGGCCTACCGGGGAGCTGTTTTTT. Its protein product is CASSPDRGPTGELFF.

J is TRBJ2-5 and V is TRBV11-1, with TRBD2 identical over 13 bases. Germline V gene lookup returns CDR1 SGHAT and CDR2 FQDESV (reference sequence). V lost 5 bases, J lost 5 bases, and 8 bases stayed unmatched. This CDR3 region has 16 residues. CDR3 sequence reads: CASSLMTSGGRETQYF. For the CDR3, the DNA is TGTGCCAGCAGCCTGATGACTAGCGGGGGGAGGGAGACCCAGTACTTC.

This sequence joins TRBV28 and TRBJ2-7; TRBD2 agrees at 14 bases. Germline V lookup: CDR1 MDHEN, CDR2 SYDVKM. J gave up 3 bases and V 6 bases, and 4 bases lay outside the gene matches. There are 15 residues in the CDR3. CDR3 region: CASSQTSGRVYEQYF. DNA for the CDR3: TGTGCCAGCAGCCAGACTAGCGGGAGGGTCTACGAGCAGTACTTC.

The chain recombines TRBV9 with TRBJ2-1, with D maybe TRBD1 (6 bases). The CDR3 totals 14 residues. V lost 0 bases and J 3 bases, leaving 7 bases between the germline ends. Per the germline V gene, CDR1 is SGDLS and CDR2 is YYNGEE. The CDR3 spells CASSVGDNYNEQFF. CDR3 DNA: TGTGCCAGCAGCGTAGGGGACAACTACAATGAGCAGTTCTTC.